This T cell receptor (beta chain) was identified during a study of blood T cell repertoires in COVID-19. Study-wide context: COVID-19 samples collected from the United States, Italy and Spain covered acute and convalescent phases.

Authors' processing steps: Amplification with reference gene primers provided the estimates of nucleated cell counts. The repertoire was sequenced with immunoSEQ multiplex PCR; TCRdb's copy has only in-frame clones and lacks some. D and trimming were read from the DNA, whereas the V and J calls and clone size are those reported in that table. Among about 260,000 clones, approximately 90% were seen once, and the ten largest hold around 0.8%. J gave up 5 bases and V 0 bases, and 8 bases lay outside the gene matches. The CDR3 extends over 15 amino acids. Germline CDR1 reads GTSNPN; CDR2 reads SVGIG (reference sequence). Participants were aged about 18 to 100 years from roughly 25 US areas. Participants had their cohort set by participant-reported clinical history.

The sequencing sample was made of PBMCs or T cells enriched from blood (not recorded which). This TCR was recovered from a man aged 50 to 60 who had been exposed to COVID-19. V is TRBV30 and J is TRBJ2-3, with TRBD1 identical over 7 bases. This CDR3 reads CAWSVSQGLVDTQYF. The CDR3 nucleotides are TGTGCCTGGAGTGTATCACAGGGGCTGGTAGATACGCAGTATTTT.